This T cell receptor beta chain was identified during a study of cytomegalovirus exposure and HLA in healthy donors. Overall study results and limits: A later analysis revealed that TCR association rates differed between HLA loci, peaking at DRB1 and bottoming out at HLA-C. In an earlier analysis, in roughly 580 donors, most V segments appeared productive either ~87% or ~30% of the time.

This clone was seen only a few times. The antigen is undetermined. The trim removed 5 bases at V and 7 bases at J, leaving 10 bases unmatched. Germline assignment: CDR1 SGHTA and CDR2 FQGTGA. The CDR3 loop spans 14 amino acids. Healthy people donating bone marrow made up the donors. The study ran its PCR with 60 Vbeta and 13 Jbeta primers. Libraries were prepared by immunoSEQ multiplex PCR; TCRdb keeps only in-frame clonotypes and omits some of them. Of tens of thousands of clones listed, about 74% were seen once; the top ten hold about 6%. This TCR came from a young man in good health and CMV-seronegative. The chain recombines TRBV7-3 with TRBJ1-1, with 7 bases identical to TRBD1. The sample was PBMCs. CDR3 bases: TGTGCCAGCAGCCTTGGTCAGGGGGGCTATGAAGCTTTCTTT. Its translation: CASSLGQGGYEAFF.